This T cell receptor (beta chain) emerged from a study of cytomegalovirus exposure and HLA in healthy donors. Findings and limits, study-wide: About 87% or about 30% of the time was how often most TCR beta V segments were productive, according to an earlier analysis.

On this clone itself: Its specificity is unknown.

Amplification used 60 Vbeta primers and 13 Jbeta primers. Assay used: immunoSEQ multiplex PCR; TCRdb lists only in-frame clones, some missing. The specimen's table records 150,000 to 200,000 clones. The CDR3 has 13 amino acids. Trimming pared 4 bases from V and 2 bases from J, leaving 8 bases between. The V gene's germline CDR1 is SGHDN and CDR2 FVKESK. The sequenced sample was PBMCs. The chain couples TRBV14 to TRBJ1-1, with D hard to call. This clonotype was obtained from a young man in good health and CMV-seronegative. CDR3 residues: CASSLVPNTEAFF. CDR3 DNA sequence: TGTGCCAGCAGCCTCGTCCCCAACACTGAAGCTTTCTTT.